Below are 21 T cell receptor beta chains sequenced from a single sample in a study of tumor-infiltrating lymphocytes in localized non-small cell lung cancer. Generated by immunoSEQ multiplex PCR, the TCRdb table keeps only in-frame clones and is missing some. The repertoire holds 20,000 to 25,000 clones, with 69% as singletons. The sample consisted of lung tumor tissue. These receptors all stem from a human donor with non-small cell lung cancer.

The genes are TRBV5-1 and TRBJ2-2, with 8 bases fitting TRBD1. The CDR3 extends over 18 amino acids. Germline CDR1 SGHRS, CDR2 YFSETQ. V gave up 4 bases and J gave up 5 bases; unmatched junction bases: 16. For the CDR3, the DNA is TGCGCCAGCAGCCACCGACAGGGGCGGCAGGAGGGGACCGGGGAGCTGTTTTTT. Residues: CASSHRQGRQEGTGELFF.

The V and J genes are TRBV18 and TRBJ1-1, with D maybe TRBD1 (5 bases). Germline lookup yields CDR1 KGHSH and CDR2 LQKENI. V lost 8 bases and J 0 bases, leaving 10 bases between the germline ends. The CDR3 is 13 residues long. Here the CDR3 reads CASKGPLNTEAFF. The DNA of the CDR3 is TGTGCCAGCAAGGGGCCATTGAACACTGAAGCTTTCTTT.

This rearrangement joins TRBV10-3 to TRBJ1-5, with a weak D call TRBD1 (5 bases). This CDR3 comprises 15 residues. Deletions cut 0 bases from V and 3 bases from J, with 9 bases between. Germline loops: CDR1 ENHRY, CDR2 SYGVKD. The DNA for the CDR3 is TGTGCCATCAGTGAGTCTGCGACAGCCAATCAGCCCCAGCATTTT. Amino acids: CAISESATANQPQHF.

This clone was counted ten times or more. The rearrangement joins TRBV10-3 to TRBJ2-7; 10 bases line up with TRBD2. V was pared by 1 base and J by 5 bases, with 5 bases of the junction left unmatched. Germline lookup yields CDR1 ENHRY and CDR2 SYGVKD. The CDR3 spans 15 residues. The CDR3 sequence is CAISELASGSNEQYF. The CDR3 coding sequence is TGTGCCATCAGTGAGTTGGCTAGCGGGAGTAACGAGCAGTACTTC.

The chain combines TRBV7-2 with TRBJ2-1; TRBD2 aligns across 11 bases. Trimming cost V 5 bases and J 3 bases; bases outside gene matches: 9. From germline, CDR1 is SGHTA and CDR2 FQGNSA. This CDR3 region has 17 residues. The CDR3 DNA is TGTGCCAGCAGCCCGGGGACTAGCGGCCTTTTCTACAATGAGCAGTTCTTC. Translation gives CASSPGTSGLFYNEQFF. Full variable domain (remainder filled in from reference TRBV7-2 and TRBJ2-1): GAGVSQSPSNKVTEKGKDVELRCDPISGHTALYWYRQSLGQGLEFLIYFQGNSAPDKSGLPSDRFSAERTGGSVSTLTIQRTQQEDSAVYLCASSPGTSGLFYNEQFFGPGTRLTVL.

The V and J genes are TRBV30 and TRBJ2-3; D gene uncertain. The CDR3 contains 13 residues. Trimming stripped 0 bases from V and 8 bases from J, with 12 bases between. CDR1 is GTSNPN and CDR2 is SVGIG in the germline V gene (reference sequence). The DNA of the CDR3 is TGTGCCTGGAGTGTTGTGAGGTTGCCTACGCAGTATTTT. Translated: CAWSVVRLPTQYF.

This clone was picked up a small number of times. The chain has TRBV7-9 and TRBJ2-1; TRBD2 agrees at 14 bases. This CDR3 is 14 amino acids long. Germline assignment: CDR1 SEHNR and CDR2 FQNEAQ (reference sequence). Trimming at V came to 10 bases and at J to 7 bases, leaving 6 bases not matched to a gene. The CDR3 protein is CATRTSGRSNEQFF. CDR3 nucleotides: TGTGCCACCAGGACTAGCGGGAGGTCAAATGAGCAGTTCTTC. The full variable domain, in which reference TRBV7-9 and TRBJ2-1 provide the parts outside the CDR3, is DTGVSQNPRHKITKRGQNVTFRCDPISEHNRLYWYRQTLGQGPEFLTYFQNEAQLEKSRLLSDRFSAERPKGSFSTLEIQRTEQGDSAMYLCATRTSGRSNEQFFGPGTRLTVL.

This clone occurred a few times. The chain uses TRBV7-2 and TRBJ2-1; 11 bases line up with TRBD1. Germline assignment: CDR1 SGHTA and CDR2 FQGNSA. The length of the CDR3 is 14 residues. The J segment lost 7 bases and the V segment lost 5 bases, leaving 4 bases of the junction unmatched. CDR3 coding DNA: TGTGCCAGCAGCCGGGACAGGGGGGGGAATGAGCAGTTCTTC. Its translation is CASSRDRGGNEQFF.

The V gene is TRBV15, the J gene TRBJ2-1; tentatively, D is TRBD1 (5 bases). The germline gives CDR1 LNHNV, CDR2 YYDKDF (reference sequence). This CDR3 region has 18 residues. With 5 bases removed from V and 9 bases from J, the gap between germline ends came to 29 bases. The CDR3 sequence: CATSRRALPGALGGEQFF. In DNA, the CDR3 is TGTGCCACCAGCCGCAGGGCTTTGCCAGGTGCCTTAGGTGGTGAGCAGTTCTTC.

The CDR3 DNA sequence: TGTGCCACCTCGGGGGGTTTCTCTGGAAACACCATATATTTT. Amino acid sequence: CATSGGFSGNTIYF. The rearrangement uses TRBV19 and TRBJ1-3, with D possibly TRBD1 on 5 matching bases. Per the germline V gene, CDR1 is LNHDA and CDR2 is SQIVND (reference sequence). The CDR3 runs 14 residues. V was cut by 10 bases and J by 0 bases, with 13 bases left in between.

The chain uses TRBV13 and TRBJ2-1; 10 bases are shared with TRBD2. The CDR3 has 16 amino acids. Germline values: CDR1 PRHDT, CDR2 FYEKMQ (reference sequence). Trimming at V came to 4 bases and at J to 4 bases, leaving 7 bases not matched to a gene. The CDR3: CASSSLVAGGYNEQFF. The CDR3 nucleotides are TGTGCCAGCAGCTCCCTGGTAGCGGGAGGATACAATGAGCAGTTCTTC.

The chain employs TRBV7-9 and TRBJ2-5; 12 bases are a match to TRBD2. The CDR3 runs 16 residues. CDR1 and CDR2 from the germline V gene are SEHNR and FQNEAQ (reference sequence). V trimming: 5 bases; J trimming: 2 bases; junction bases outside the gene matches: 6. The CDR3 reads CASSQTGTSGQETQYF. The CDR3 nucleotides are TGTGCCAGCAGCCAGACCGGGACTAGCGGGCAAGAGACCCAGTACTTC.

The rearrangement uses TRBV10-3 and TRBJ2-1, with D hard to call. The CDR3 contains 15 residues. CDR1 and CDR2 (germline): ENHRY, SYGVKD. V gave up 3 bases and J gave up 0 bases, with 9 bases separating them. The CDR3 nucleotides read TGTGCCATCAGTGAACAGTCGAGCTCCTACAATGAGCAGTTCTTC. Encoded protein: CAISEQSSSYNEQFF.

This sequence joins TRBV5-5 and TRBJ2-7, with TRBD1 matching over 8 bases. After removal of 3 bases from V and 3 bases from J, the junction contained 5 bases not matched to a gene. CDR1 and CDR2 (germline): SGHKS, YYEKEE (reference sequence). The CDR3 is 14 residues long. In DNA, the CDR3 is TGTGCCAGCAGCTACGCGGGGACAGGCTACGAGCAGTACTTC. This codes for CASSYAGTGYEQYF.

The genes are TRBV7-2 and TRBJ2-5; D is uncertain. The V and J ends lost 2 bases and 2 bases respectively, with 3 bases between them. Looked up from germline, CDR1 is SGHTA and CDR2 is FQGNSA. The CDR3 length is 12 residues. Here the CDR3 reads CASSLQQETQYF. The CDR3 DNA follows: TGTGCCAGCAGCTTACAGCAAGAGACCCAGTACTTC.

In this sample, this clone turned up once. This chain's CDR3 is CASIGTGYNSPLHF. The DNA of the CDR3 is TGTGCCAGCATCGGGACAGGGTATAATTCACCCCTCCACTTT. V and J are TRBV6-5 and TRBJ1-6; 9 nucleotides line up with TRBD1. The V segment lost 7 bases and the J segment 4 bases; nucleotides outside the gene matches: 2. This CDR3 is built from 14 residues. Per germline, CDR1 MNHEY and CDR2 SVGAGI.

The chain uses TRBV7-8 and TRBJ1-2, with no clear D. V was shortened by 5 bases and J by 4 bases, with 17 bases between the two germline ends. CDR3 size: 15 residues. Germline lookup yields CDR1 SGHVS and CDR2 FQNEAQ. The CDR3 region is CASSPRSLSPYGYTF. For the CDR3, the DNA is TGTGCCAGCAGCCCACGGTCCCTTTCCCCCTATGGCTACACCTTC.

The chain carries TRBV11-2 and TRBJ1-2; the D gene is possibly TRBD1 (6 bases). V dropped 5 bases and J dropped 0 bases, with 19 bases sitting between them. Germline V gives CDR1 SGHAT, CDR2 FQNNGV. The CDR3 is made up of 17 amino acids. Here the CDR3 reads CASSPTSGGISNYGYTF. DNA for the CDR3: TGTGCCAGCAGCCCCACCTCGGGGGGCATCTCTAACTATGGCTACACCTTC.

The chain uses TRBV2 and TRBJ1-1, with D possibly being TRBD1 (6 bases). Per germline, CDR1 SNHLY and CDR2 FYNNEI. The CDR3 runs to 14 residues. The V gene lost 7 bases and the J gene lost 5 bases, with 17 bases spanning the gap. CDR3 DNA: TGTGCCAGCATAGGGAACAGGGCGAAAACTGAAGCTTTCTTT. Its protein is CASIGNRAKTEAFF. The full variable domain, with the rest looked up from reference TRBV2 and TRBJ1-1, is EPEVTQTPSHQVTQMGQEVILRCVPISNHLYFYWYRQILGQKVEFLVSFYNNEISEKSEIFDDQFSVERPDGSNFTLKIRSTKLEDSAMYFCASIGNRAKTEAFFGQGTRLTVV.

J is TRBJ2-2 and V is TRBV5-1; the match to TRBD2 covers 9 bases. Unmatched junction bases numbered 4, after V lost 0 bases and J lost 4 bases. This CDR3 has 16 residues. CDR1 and CDR2 from the germline V gene are SGHRS and YFSETQ. The CDR3 nucleotides read TGCGCCAGCAGCTTGGAAGCGGGAGGACTCACCGGGGAGCTGTTTTTT. Its translation is CASSLEAGGLTGELFF.

The chain links TRBV19 to TRBJ1-5; D remains unclear. Trimming took off 1 base at V and 2 bases at J, with 3 bases between the two ends. Germline CDR1 is LNHDA and CDR2 is SQIVND (reference sequence). The CDR3 totals 13 residues. The CDR3 bases are TGTGCCAGTAGTATAGCTGGCAATCAGCCCCAGCATTTT. It translates to CASSIAGNQPQHF. Full variable domain (missing parts from reference TRBV19 and TRBJ1-5): DGGITQSPKYLFRKEGQNVTLSCEQNLNHDAMYWYRQDPGQGLRLIYYSQIVNDFQKGDIAEGYSVSREKKESFPLTVTSAQKNPTAFYLCASSIAGNQPQHFGDGTRLSIL.